This is a list of T cell receptor beta chains from one sample in a study of cytomegalovirus exposure and HLA in healthy donors. Clones were read by immunoSEQ multiplex PCR, and TCRdb kept only the in-frame ones, dropping some. Of approximately 190,000 clones in the sample, about 90% were seen once. Sample: PBMCs. These receptors all stem from a man younger than 45 in good health and CMV-seronegative. Both conserved end residues are part of each CDR3. D genes are given only for firm matches. Not every row has a clone size; where given, it reads once, few, many or a size class.

v_call	j_call	d_call	clone_size	cdr3_aa	cdr3_nt
TRBV9	TRBJ1-1	TRBD1	NA	CASSETGKAFF	TGTGCCAGCAGTGAGACAGGGAAGGCTTTCTTT
TRBV5-1	TRBJ1-1	NA	NA	CASSLDSQKNTEAFF	TGCGCCAGCAGCTTGGACAGCCAAAAGAACACTGAAGCTTTCTTT
TRBV27	TRBJ2-3	NA	NA	CASSPLARSSTDTQYF	TGTGCCAGCAGTCCCTTAGCGCGTTCTAGCACAGATACGCAGTATTTT
TRBV28	TRBJ2-7	TRBD1	NA	CAVQGSLYEQYF	TGTGCCGTACAGGGGTCCCTCTACGAGCAGTACTTC
TRBV7-8	TRBJ2-5	NA	NA	CASSLARDKETQYF	TGTGCCAGCAGCTTAGCCAGGGATAAAGAGACCCAGTACTTC
TRBV4-3	TRBJ2-4	TRBD2	NA	CASSQNPAGGKNSQYF	TGCGCCAGCAGCCAAAATCCGGCGGGAGGCAAAAACAGTCAGTACTTC
TRBV9	TRBJ2-7	TRBD2	NA	CASSTGGGLANNEQYF	TGTGCCAGCAGCACAGGAGGGGGACTAGCGAACAACGAGCAGTACTTC
TRBV20-1	TRBJ2-2	NA	NA	CSARSGGELFF	TGCAGTGCTCGTTCGGGCGGGGAGCTGTTTTTT
TRBV5-4	TRBJ1-3	TRBD1	NA	CASSAGTGDLSGTTIYF	TGTGCCAGCAGCGCGGGGACAGGGGACCTCTCTGGAACCACCATATATTTT
TRBV11-3	TRBJ2-3	TRBD2	NA	CASSRLAGASTDTQYF	TGTGCCAGCAGCCGACTAGCGGGGGCAAGCACAGATACGCAGTATTTT
TRBV6-5	TRBJ1-1	NA	NA	CASSRGGLFTEAFF	TGTGCCAGCAGCCGCGGGGGGTTATTCACTGAAGCTTTCTTT
TRBV6-5	TRBJ1-3	NA	NA	CASSRDSPSGNTIYF	TGTGCCAGCAGTCGGGACTCCCCCTCTGGAAACACCATATATTTT
TRBV25-1	TRBJ1-4	NA	NA	CASNGGARSEKLFF	TGTGCCAGCAACGGAGGGGCGCGGAGTGAAAAACTGTTTTTT
TRBV9	TRBJ2-3	TRBD1	NA	CASSWTGSTDTQYF	TGTGCCAGCAGCTGGACAGGTTCCACAGATACGCAGTATTTT
TRBV28	TRBJ1-2	TRBD1	NA	CASQARTGGVDGYTF	TGTGCCAGTCAAGCTAGGACAGGGGGCGTTGATGGCTACACCTTC
TRBV5-4	TRBJ1-5	NA	NA	CANRDFYSNQPQHF	TGTGCCAACCGGGACTTCTATAGCAATCAGCCCCAGCATTTT
TRBV7-2	TRBJ2-5	NA	NA	CASSFAGGETQYF	TGTGCCAGCAGCTTCGCGGGCGGAGAGACCCAGTACTTC
TRBV6-5	TRBJ1-1	TRBD1	NA	CASSPRQGPSEAFF	TGTGCCAGCAGCCCACGACAGGGGCCCAGTGAAGCTTTCTTT
TRBV7-9	TRBJ2-3	TRBD2	once	CASSHQGLAGGPRRDTQYF	TGTGCCAGCAGCCACCAGGGACTAGCGGGAGGGCCACGGAGAGATACGCAGTATTTT
TRBV28	TRBJ1-5	TRBD1	once	CASSLRGRGLQPQHF	TGTGCCAGCAGTTTGAGGGGGCGAGGACTTCAGCCCCAGCATTTT
TRBV9	TRBJ1-5	NA	NA	CASSVEADRPQHF	TGTGCCAGCAGCGTAGAGGCGGATAGGCCCCAGCATTTT
TRBV19	TRBJ1-5	TRBD1	few	CASKKLGQADQPQHF	TGTGCCAGCAAGAAATTGGGACAGGCGGATCAGCCCCAGCATTTT
TRBV4-2	TRBJ2-3	TRBD2	NA	CASSQDGGGVTDTQYF	TGTGCCAGCAGCCAAGACGGCGGGGGGGTTACAGATACGCAGTATTTT
TRBV11-2	TRBJ2-7	NA	few	CASSSYRGGLREQYF	TGTGCCAGCAGCTCCTACAGGGGGGGCCTACGCGAGCAGTACTTC
TRBV6-5	TRBJ1-4	NA	NA	CASSLDARGLGLFF	TGTGCCAGCAGTTTGGATGCCAGGGGTCTGGGACTGTTTTTT
TRBV28	TRBJ1-5	NA	NA	CASSLRGPHSNQPQHF	TGTGCCAGCAGTTTGCGGGGGCCACATAGCAATCAGCCCCAGCATTTT
TRBV4-1	TRBJ2-2	TRBD1	NA	CASSPLTTGRYPGELFF	TGCGCCAGCAGCCCACTAACGACAGGGCGATATCCCGGGGAGCTGTTTTTT
TRBV7-6	TRBJ2-4	TRBD1	once	CASSSATGGNSQYF	TGTGCCAGCAGCTCGGCGACAGGGGGGAACAGTCAGTACTTC
TRBV6-1	TRBJ1-2	TRBD1	NA	CASSEWRQGAGGYTF	TGTGCCAGCAGTGAGTGGCGACAGGGGGCAGGAGGCTACACCTTC
TRBV5-6	TRBJ2-7	TRBD2	NA	CASSLLRGGAYEQYF	TGTGCCAGCAGCTTGTTGCGGGGGGGAGCCTACGAGCAGTACTTC
TRBV18	TRBJ1-4	NA	NA	CASSRQGGEKLFF	TGTGCCAGCTCACGGCAGGGAGGCGAAAAACTGTTTTTT
TRBV11-2	TRBJ1-3	NA	few	CASSASGGSSGNTIYF	TGTGCCAGCAGCGCGAGCGGGGGTTCATCTGGAAACACCATATATTTT
TRBV18	TRBJ1-2	NA	NA	CASSPKQETLGYGYTF	TGTGCCAGCTCACCGAAACAGGAGACGTTGGGCTATGGCTACACCTTC
TRBV7-8	TRBJ1-3	NA	NA	CASSLQGRTIGNTIYF	TGTGCCAGCAGCTTACAGGGAAGAACGATTGGAAACACCATATATTTT
TRBV5-1	TRBJ1-4	NA	NA	CASSLDGGNDEKLFF	TGCGCCAGCAGCTTGGACGGGGGAAATGATGAAAAACTGTTTTTT
TRBV4-2	TRBJ1-6	NA	many	CASRAESSYNSPLHF	TGTGCCAGCAGGGCGGAGAGCTCCTATAATTCACCCCTCCACTTT
TRBV5-6	TRBJ1-6	TRBD1	NA	CASSWGQGGSPLHF	TGTGCCAGCAGCTGGGGTCAGGGGGGTTCACCCCTCCACTTT
TRBV5-4	TRBJ1-1	NA	NA	CASSLELYTEAFF	TGTGCCAGCAGCTTGGAACTGTACACTGAAGCTTTCTTT
TRBV28	TRBJ1-6	NA	NA	CASSPGRSYNSPLHF	TGTGCCAGCAGTCCAGGGAGGTCCTATAATTCACCCCTCCACTTT
TRBV5-6	TRBJ2-5	TRBD1	once	CASSLTFEGGLQAQYF	TGTGCCAGCAGCTTGACGTTTGAAGGGGGCCTCCAGGCCCAGTACTTC
TRBV28	TRBJ2-1	TRBD2	once	CASSFGGSGGPHNEQFF	TGTGCCAGCAGTTTTGGTGGGTCGGGGGGGCCACACAATGAGCAGTTCTTC